Below, 28 T cell receptor beta chains from the same sample are listed, as sequenced in a study of cytomegalovirus exposure and HLA in healthy donors. PCR was performed using 60 Vbeta and 13 Jbeta primers. The repertoire was sequenced with immunoSEQ multiplex PCR; TCRdb's copy has only in-frame clones and lacks some. This table holds approximately 88,000 clones, about 80% found once. The sample was PBMCs. Receptor source: a male donor in good health and CMV-seronegative.

The chain employs TRBV10-3 and TRBJ2-1, with a tentative D call TRBD1 (5 bases). The CDR3 totals 12 residues. V shed 8 bases and J shed 3 bases, with 8 bases lying between them. The V gene's germline CDR1 is ENHRY and CDR2 SYGVKD. DNA for the CDR3: TGTGCCATCTCGACAGTCTACAATGAGCAGTTCTTC. Its protein is CAISTVYNEQFF.

V is TRBV9 and J is TRBJ2-5, with 7 positions matching TRBD1. V lost 0 bases to trimming and J lost 5 bases; unmatched junction nucleotides: 4. Looked up from germline, CDR1 is SGDLS and CDR2 is YYNGEE. The CDR3 spans 14 residues. In DNA, the CDR3 is TGTGCCAGCAGCGTAGGGGAGACAGGGGAGACCCAGTACTTC. Protein: CASSVGETGETQYF.

The chain recombines TRBV6-4 with TRBJ1-1, with 11 nucleotides matching TRBD1. V lost 6 bases, J lost 11 bases, and 8 bases stayed unmatched. This CDR3 spans 13 amino acids. From germline, CDR1 is MRHNA and CDR2 SNTAGT. The CDR3 bases are TGTGCCAGCAGCCTTGGACAGGGGGCCATGGCTTTCTTT. Amino acid sequence: CASSLGQGAMAFF.

The rearrangement joins TRBV4-3 to TRBJ1-5, with 7 bases identical to TRBD1. CDR3 length: 13 amino acids. From germline, CDR1 is LGHNA and CDR2 YSLEER. V lost 4 bases to trimming and J lost 6 bases; unmatched junction nucleotides: 3. CDR3 sequence reads: CASSPSGGQPQHF. The CDR3 bases are TGCGCCAGCAGCCCGTCAGGGGGTCAGCCCCAGCATTTT.

V gene TRBV7-9 combines with J gene TRBJ2-7, with D unresolved. Germline assignment: CDR1 SEHNR and CDR2 FQNEAQ (reference sequence). This CDR3 region has 11 residues. The V and J ends lost 6 bases and 6 bases respectively, with 9 bases between them. The CDR3 spells CASSRLSEQYF. As DNA, the CDR3 is TGTGCCAGCAGTCGCCTGAGCGAGCAGTACTTC.

In DNA form, the CDR3 reads TGTGCCAGCAGGGACAGGGGGCGCTTCTATGGCTACACCTTC. Translated: CASRDRGRFYGYTF. This sequence joins TRBV28 and TRBJ1-2; 11 bases fit TRBD1. The CDR3 is 14 amino acids. J was trimmed by 4 bases and V by 6 bases; bases with no gene match: 4. Germline-derived CDR1 and CDR2 are MDHEN and SYDVKM.

This clone was counted between two and nine times. This chain uses TRBV27 with TRBJ2-1; D remains ambiguous. The CDR3 sequence is 13 residues long. The germline V gene encodes CDR1 MNHEY and CDR2 SMNVEV (reference sequence). The V and J ends lost 7 bases and 6 bases respectively, with 13 bases between them. The CDR3 DNA reads TGTGCCAGCACTACGCTTGTTACCAATGAGCAGTTCTTC. It translates to CASTTLVTNEQFF.

V usage is TRBV19 and J usage is TRBJ2-1, with D possibly TRBD2 on 6 matching bases. Trimming took off 3 bases at V and 1 base at J, with 7 bases between the two ends. Germline V CDR1 and CDR2: LNHDA, SQIVND (reference sequence). The CDR3 is 14 amino acids. The CDR3 here is CASSMGGSYNEQFF. CDR3 nucleotide sequence: TGTGCCAGTAGTATGGGAGGTTCCTACAATGAGCAGTTCTTC. The full variable domain, with the rest looked up from reference TRBV19 and TRBJ2-1, is DGGITQSPKYLFRKEGQNVTLSCEQNLNHDAMYWYRQDPGQGLRLIYYSQIVNDFQKGDIAEGYSVSREKKESFPLTVTSAQKNPTAFYLCASSMGGSYNEQFFGPGTRLTVL.

This clone came up once. V and J are TRBV7-2 and TRBJ2-1; 8 nucleotides agree with TRBD2. Per the germline V gene, CDR1 is SGHTA and CDR2 is FQGNSA. This CDR3 is 16 amino acids long. Trimming at V came to 4 bases and at J to 5 bases, leaving 10 bases not matched to a gene. The CDR3 loop reads CASSSYSSGRNNEQFF. In nucleotides, the CDR3 is TGTGCCAGCAGCTCCTACTCTAGCGGGCGTAACAATGAGCAGTTCTTC.

J is TRBJ2-7 and V is TRBV2; the D gene is possibly TRBD2 (6 bases). Germline V CDR1 and CDR2: SNHLY, FYNNEI. The V and J ends lost 7 bases and 7 bases respectively, with 17 bases between them. The CDR3 is made up of 13 amino acids. The CDR3 reads CASMGGGPWEQYF. Here the CDR3 DNA reads TGTGCCAGCATGGGGGGTGGCCCCTGGGAGCAGTACTTC. Full variable domain (remainder filled in from reference TRBV2 and TRBJ2-7): EPEVTQTPSHQVTQMGQEVILRCVPISNHLYFYWYRQILGQKVEFLVSFYNNEISEKSEIFDDQFSVERPDGSNFTLKIRSTKLEDSAMYFCASMGGGPWEQYFGPGTRLTVT.

V is TRBV7-2 and J is TRBJ2-1; 10 nucleotides line up with TRBD2. V lost 4 bases and J lost 4; bases outside the gene matches: 4. Germline V lookup: CDR1 SGHTA, CDR2 FQGNSA. The CDR3 totals 15 residues. The CDR3 region is CASSSQRGGYNEQFF. In nucleotides, the CDR3 is TGTGCCAGCAGCTCCCAGCGGGGGGGTTACAATGAGCAGTTCTTC.

The rearrangement uses TRBV6-1 and TRBJ1-5, with D hard to call. This CDR3 has 15 amino acids. V lost 3 bases and J 1 base, leaving 10 bases between the germline ends. Germline V lookup: CDR1 MNHNS, CDR2 SASEGT. The CDR3 coding sequence is TGTGCCAGCAGTGACGGAGGGTTAAGCAATCAGCCCCAGCATTTT. This encodes CASSDGGLSNQPQHF.

This clone has more than one count but fewer than ten. J is TRBJ1-2 and V is TRBV13, with D tentatively TRBD1 (6 bases). This CDR3 contains 15 residues. Trimming took 1 base from V and 7 from J, leaving 16 bases between them. Germline V gene lookup returns CDR1 PRHDT and CDR2 FYEKMQ (reference sequence). The CDR3 region is CASSLESNRVGGYTF. The CDR3 coding sequence is TGTGCCAGCAGCTTAGAATCGAACAGGGTGGGTGGCTACACCTTC. Full variable domain (rest looked up from reference TRBV13 and TRBJ1-2): AAGVIQSPRHLIKEKRETATLKCYPIPRHDTVYWYQQGPGQDPQFLISFYEKMQSDKGSIPDRFSAQQFSDYHSELNMSSLELGDSALYFCASSLESNRVGGYTFGSGTRLTVV.

The V and J genes are TRBV7-9 and TRBJ2-7, with a weak D call TRBD2 (7 bases). Germline lookup yields CDR1 SEHNR and CDR2 FQNEAQ (reference sequence). This CDR3 has 15 residues. Trimming stripped 3 bases from V and 2 bases from J, with 14 bases between. This chain's CDR3 is CASSFGRGRAYEQYF. CDR3 DNA: TGTGCCAGCAGCTTCGGTAGGGGGAGGGCCTACGAGCAGTACTTC.

J is TRBJ2-3 and V is TRBV27; TRBD1 matches at 9 bases. This CDR3 region has 14 residues. The germline CDR1 and CDR2 sequences are MNHEY and SMNVEV (reference sequence). With 2 bases clipped from V and 7 bases from J, the junction kept 4 bases outside the gene matches. CDR3 sequence: CASSLPGTGYTQYF. The CDR3 DNA reads as TGTGCCAGCAGTTTACCAGGGACAGGGTATACGCAGTATTTT.

This clone was recorded only once. The gene calls are TRBV30 and TRBJ2-5, with a tentative D call TRBD1 (6 bases). The V gene's germline CDR1 is GTSNPN and CDR2 SVGIG (reference sequence). CDR3 length: 13 residues. The V and J ends lost 3 bases and 4 bases respectively, with 12 bases between them. The DNA for the CDR3 is TGTGCCTGGAGCACAGGGAAAGGAGAGACCCAGTACTTC. As protein: CAWSTGKGETQYF.

Details on this clone: This sample includes further DNA sequences coding for the same CDR3. The chain's CDR3 is CASSYLRNTEAFF. CDR3 DNA sequence: TGTGCCAGCAGTTACCTGAGGAACACTGAAGCTTTCTTT. The genes are TRBV6-5 and TRBJ1-1; D uncertain. V was trimmed by 2 bases and J by 1 base, leaving 5 bases between them. Germline V gene sequence: CDR1 MNHEY, CDR2 SVGAGI. The CDR3 is made up of 13 amino acids.

This clone has only a few counts. This chain uses TRBV14 with TRBJ1-2; D might be TRBD1 (5 bases). V was trimmed by 1 base and J by 4 bases, leaving 16 bases between them. The CDR3 spans 16 residues. Germline-derived CDR1 and CDR2 are SGHDN and FVKESK. The CDR3 reads CASSQVGPGVGYGYTF. CDR3 sequence (DNA): TGTGCCAGCAGCCAAGTGGGTCCGGGGGTTGGCTATGGCTACACCTTC.

This chain connects TRBV10-2 to TRBJ1-1; D remains ambiguous. The CDR3 runs 14 residues. Between the trimmed V and J ends, which lost 8 bases and 3 bases, there was a span of 16 bases. Germline CDR1 WSHSY, CDR2 SAAADI. The CDR3 loop is CASQVQTQHTEAFF. CDR3 nucleotides: TGCGCCAGCCAGGTACAGACCCAGCACACTGAAGCTTTCTTT.

The chain employs TRBV5-1 and TRBJ1-2; D is uncertain. The CDR3 totals 17 residues. V shed 0 bases and J shed 0 bases, with 15 bases lying between them. The V gene's germline CDR1 is SGHRS and CDR2 YFSETQ. The CDR3 sequence: CASSLDPLGGPNYGYTF. The CDR3 DNA sequence: TGCGCCAGCAGCTTGGACCCTCTGGGAGGGCCTAACTATGGCTACACCTTC.

This clone was seen more than once but under ten times. This chain connects TRBV6-5 to TRBJ1-1; D unclear. CDR1 is MNHEY and CDR2 is SVGAGI in the germline V gene. V was shortened by 2 bases and J by 6 bases, with 10 bases between the two germline ends. The CDR3 runs 13 residues. For the CDR3, the DNA is TGTGCCAGCAGTTACCTTGCTACAGCTGAAGCTTTCTTT. It specifies CASSYLATAEAFF.

V is TRBV5-4 and J is TRBJ2-5, with 12 bases that match TRBD2. With 3 bases clipped from V and 4 bases from J, the junction kept 10 bases outside the gene matches. Looked up from germline, CDR1 is SGHNT and CDR2 is YYREEE (reference sequence). CDR3 length equals 17 residues. DNA of the CDR3: TGTGCCAGCAGCTCCGGGACTAGCGGGTTAAGTCGAGAGACCCAGTACTTC. It translates to CASSSGTSGLSRETQYF.

This chain links TRBV19 with TRBJ2-2; a possible D gene is TRBD1 (6 bases). V was shortened by 3 bases and J by 5 bases, with 31 bases between the two germline ends. Germline lookup yields CDR1 LNHDA and CDR2 SQIVND (reference sequence). The CDR3 has 21 residues. CDR3 nucleotide sequence: TGTGCCAGTAGTATTGCCTTTACCACTCGGCCAGGGGAATTGAGAACCGGGGAGCTGTTTTTT. Translated, it gives CASSIAFTTRPGELRTGELFF.

CDR3 nucleotide sequence: TGCGCCAGCAGCTTGAGAGGCTACAATGAGCAGTTCTTC. Protein sequence: CASSLRGYNEQFF. The J gene is TRBJ2-1, the V gene TRBV5-1; D gene uncertain. The CDR3 sequence is 13 residues long. V was trimmed by 1 base and J by 3 bases, leaving 5 bases between them. CDR1 is SGHRS, CDR2 YFSETQ, per germline. The whole variable domain, filled in from reference TRBV5-1 and TRBJ2-1, reads KAGVTQTPRYLIKTRGQQVTLSCSPISGHRSVSWYQQTPGQGLQFLFEYFSETQRNKGNFPGRFSGRQFSNSRSEMNVSTLELGDSALYLCASSLRGYNEQFFGPGTRLTVL.

J is TRBJ1-4 and V is TRBV7-9; D unclear. Trimming removed 2 bases from V and 7 bases from J, with 14 bases in between. This CDR3 has 15 amino acids. The germline CDR1 and CDR2 sequences are SEHNR and FQNEAQ (reference sequence). CDR3 sequence (DNA): TGTGCCAGCAGCTTACCCATGGTTCACGGTGAAAAACTGTTTTTT. It translates to CASSLPMVHGEKLFF.

The chain couples TRBV5-1 to TRBJ1-2; tentatively, D is TRBD1 (6 bases). V was shortened by 0 bases and J by 0 bases, with 9 bases between the two germline ends. The germline V gene encodes CDR1 SGHRS and CDR2 YFSETQ. CDR3 length: 15 residues. The CDR3, as DNA: TGCGCCAGCAGCTTGGGACAGGAGGCTAACTATGGCTACACCTTC. Amino acid sequence: CASSLGQEANYGYTF.

The chain uses TRBV4-1 and TRBJ2-4; D gene ambiguous. The CDR3 runs to 15 residues. Germline-derived CDR1 and CDR2 are MGHRA and YSYEKL. V was trimmed by 0 bases and J by 0 bases, leaving 6 bases between them. CDR3 in amino acids: CASSQDFLAKNIQYF. In nucleotides, the CDR3 is TGCGCCAGCAGCCAAGACTTTCTAGCCAAAAACATTCAGTACTTC.

This rearrangement joins TRBV9 to TRBJ2-3; 9 nucleotides agree with TRBD2. Trimming cost V 3 bases and J 6 bases; bases outside gene matches: 5. The CDR3 sequence is 14 residues long. Germline V lookup: CDR1 SGDLS, CDR2 YYNGEE. CDR3 in DNA: TGTGCCAGCAGCGAGGGGGGACTAGCCGATACGCAGTATTTT. It yields the protein CASSEGGLADTQYF.